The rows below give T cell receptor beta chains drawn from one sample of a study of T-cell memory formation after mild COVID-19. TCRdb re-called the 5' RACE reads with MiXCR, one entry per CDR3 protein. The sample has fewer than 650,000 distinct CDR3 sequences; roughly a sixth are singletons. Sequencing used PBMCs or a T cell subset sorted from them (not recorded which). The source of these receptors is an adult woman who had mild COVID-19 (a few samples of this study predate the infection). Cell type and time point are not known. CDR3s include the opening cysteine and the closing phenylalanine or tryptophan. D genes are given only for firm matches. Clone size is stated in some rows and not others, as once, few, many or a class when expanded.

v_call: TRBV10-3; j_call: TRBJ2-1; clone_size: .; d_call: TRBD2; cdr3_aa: CAISGSTSGGAYNEQFF; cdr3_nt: TGTGCCATCAGTGGATCAACTAGCGGAGGGGCCTACAATGAGCAGTTCTTC
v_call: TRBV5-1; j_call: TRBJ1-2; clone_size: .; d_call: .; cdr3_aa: CASSSRGSNYGYTF; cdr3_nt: TGCGCCAGCAGCTCCCGGGGCAGCAACTATGGCTACACCTTC
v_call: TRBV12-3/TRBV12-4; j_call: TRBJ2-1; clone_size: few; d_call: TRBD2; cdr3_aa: CASSPSGKTYNEQFF; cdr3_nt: TGTGCCAGCAGTCCAAGCGGGAAGACCTACAATGAGCAGTTCTTC
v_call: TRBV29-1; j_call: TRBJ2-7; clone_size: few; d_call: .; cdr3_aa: CSVVTRESYEQYF; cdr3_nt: TGCAGCGTCGTTACCCGGGAGTCCTACGAGCAGTACTTC
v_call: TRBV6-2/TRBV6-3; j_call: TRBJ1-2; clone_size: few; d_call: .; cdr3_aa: CASSFFSRRGGYTF; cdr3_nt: TGTGCCAGCAGTTTCTTCAGCAGACGTGGTGGCTACACCTTC
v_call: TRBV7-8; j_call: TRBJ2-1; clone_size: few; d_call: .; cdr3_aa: CASSLENSDTPNEQFF; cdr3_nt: TGTGCCAGCAGCTTAGAGAATTCGGACACCCCCAATGAGCAGTTCTTC
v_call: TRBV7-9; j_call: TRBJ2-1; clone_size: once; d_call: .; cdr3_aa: CASSLLASWDEQFF; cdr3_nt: TGTGCCAGCAGTCTACTAGCATCGTGGGATGAGCAGTTCTTC
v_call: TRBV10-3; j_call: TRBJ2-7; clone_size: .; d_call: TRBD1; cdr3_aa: CAISEAGQGFYEQYF; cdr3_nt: TGTGCCATCAGTGAGGCCGGACAGGGTTTCTACGAGCAGTACTTC
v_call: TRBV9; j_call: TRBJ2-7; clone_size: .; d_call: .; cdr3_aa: CASSVGPTLGSGAYEQYF; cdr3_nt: TGTGCCAGCAGCGTAGGGCCCACCCTGGGCAGTGGGGCCTACGAGCAGTACTTC
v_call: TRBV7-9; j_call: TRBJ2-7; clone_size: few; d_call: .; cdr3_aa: CASSPGPNSDYEQYF; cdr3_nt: TGTGCCAGCAGCCCAGGCCCGAACAGCGACTACGAGCAGTACTTC
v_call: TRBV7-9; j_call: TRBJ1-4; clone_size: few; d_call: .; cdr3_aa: CASSLSPGEPNEKLFF; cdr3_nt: TGTGCCAGCAGCCTCAGCCCCGGGGAGCCTAATGAAAAACTGTTTTTT
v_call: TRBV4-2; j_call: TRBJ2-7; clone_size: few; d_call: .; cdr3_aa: CASSQAANYEQYF; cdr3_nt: TGTGCCAGCAGCCAGGCGGCAAATTACGAGCAGTACTTC
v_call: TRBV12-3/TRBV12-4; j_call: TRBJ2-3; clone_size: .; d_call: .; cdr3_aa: CASSFGPTAGADTQYF; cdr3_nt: TGTGCCAGCAGTTTTGGGCCGACAGCCGGCGCAGATACGCAGTATTTT
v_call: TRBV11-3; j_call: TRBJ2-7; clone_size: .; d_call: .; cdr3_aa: CASSLVSSPRGEQYF; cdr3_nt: TGTGCCAGCAGCTTAGTCAGTAGCCCCCGGGGCGAGCAGTACTTC
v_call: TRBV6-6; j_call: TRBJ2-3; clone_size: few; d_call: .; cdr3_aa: CASSYSQFWQTTDTQYF; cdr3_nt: TGTGCCAGCAGTTACTCGCAATTTTGGCAGACGACAGATACGCAGTATTTT
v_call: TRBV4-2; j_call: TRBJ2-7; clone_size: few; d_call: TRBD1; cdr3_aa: CASSHPGQGFSYEQYF; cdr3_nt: TGTGCCAGCAGCCACCCGGGACAGGGATTCTCCTACGAGCAGTACTTC
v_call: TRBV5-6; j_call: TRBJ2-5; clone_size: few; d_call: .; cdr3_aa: CASSSPQGTLQETQYF; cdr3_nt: TGTGCCAGCAGCTCACCTCAGGGGACGCTCCAAGAGACCCAGTACTTC
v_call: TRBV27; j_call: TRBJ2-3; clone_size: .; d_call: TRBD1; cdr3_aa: CASSSDRGRVTQYF; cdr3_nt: TGTGCCAGCAGTAGCGACAGGGGACGGGTTACGCAGTATTTT
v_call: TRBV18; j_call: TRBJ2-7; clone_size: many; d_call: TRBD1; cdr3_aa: CASSPDRASYEQYF; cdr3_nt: TGTGCCAGCTCACCCGACAGGGCCTCCTACGAGCAGTACTTC
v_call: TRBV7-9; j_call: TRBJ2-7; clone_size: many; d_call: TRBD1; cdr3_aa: CASSLQGDLTYEQYF; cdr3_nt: TGTGCCAGCAGCTTGCAGGGGGACCTTACCTACGAGCAGTACTTC
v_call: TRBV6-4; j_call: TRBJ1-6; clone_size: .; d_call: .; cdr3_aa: CASSKASINSPLHF; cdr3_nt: TGTGCCAGCAGCAAGGCCTCCATTAATTCACCCCTCCACTTT
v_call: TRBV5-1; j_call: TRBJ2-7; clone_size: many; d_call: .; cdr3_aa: CASSPTAGNSYEQYF; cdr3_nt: TGCGCCAGCAGCCCTACGGCAGGGAACTCCTACGAGCAGTACTTC
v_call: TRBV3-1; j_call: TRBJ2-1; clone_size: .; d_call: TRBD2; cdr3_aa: CASSQELAGPAYNEQFF; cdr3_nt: TGTGCCAGCAGCCAAGAACTAGCGGGGCCGGCCTACAATGAGCAGTTCTTC
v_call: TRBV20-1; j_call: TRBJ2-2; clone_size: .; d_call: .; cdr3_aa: CSASEGGHTPGELFF; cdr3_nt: TGCAGTGCTAGTGAGGGGGGGCACACGCCCGGGGAGCTGTTTTTT
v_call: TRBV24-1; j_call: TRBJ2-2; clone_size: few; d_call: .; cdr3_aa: CATSEFGELFF; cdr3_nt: TGTGCCACCAGTGAATTCGGGGAGCTGTTTTTT
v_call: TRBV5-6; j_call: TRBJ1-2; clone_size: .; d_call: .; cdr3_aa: CASSLEAGVYGYTF; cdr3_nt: TGTGCCAGCAGCCTCGAGGCAGGGGTCTATGGCTACACCTTC
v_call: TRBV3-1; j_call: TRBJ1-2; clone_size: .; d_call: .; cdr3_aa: CASSQERRAAANYGYTF; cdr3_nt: TGTGCCAGCAGCCAAGAAAGACGAGCCGCCGCTAACTATGGCTACACCTTC
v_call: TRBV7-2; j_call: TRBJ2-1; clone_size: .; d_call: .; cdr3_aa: CASSLLSSFEQFF; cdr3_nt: TGTGCCAGCAGCTTATTGTCCTCCTTTGAGCAGTTCTTC
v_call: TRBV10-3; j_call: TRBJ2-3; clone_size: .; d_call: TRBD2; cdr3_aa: CAITAGATRGDTQYF; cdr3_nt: TGTGCCATCACGGCGGGAGCGACGCGCGGAGATACGCAGTATTTT
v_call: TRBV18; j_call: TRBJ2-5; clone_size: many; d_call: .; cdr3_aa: CASSGGLETQYF; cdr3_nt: TGTGCCAGCTCAGGCGGTTTAGAGACCCAGTACTTC
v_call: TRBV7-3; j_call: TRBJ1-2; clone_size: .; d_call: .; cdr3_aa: CASSPDGANYGYTF; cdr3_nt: TGTGCCAGCAGCCCCGACGGTGCTAACTATGGCTACACCTTC
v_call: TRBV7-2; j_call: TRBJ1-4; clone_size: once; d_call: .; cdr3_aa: CASSLAPAEKLFF; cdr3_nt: TGTGCCAGCAGCTTAGCCCCAGCTGAAAAACTGTTTTTT
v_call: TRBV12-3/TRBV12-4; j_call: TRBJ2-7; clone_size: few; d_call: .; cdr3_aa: CASSPTEDEQYF; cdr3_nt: TGTGCCAGCAGTCCAACGGAAGACGAGCAGTACTTC
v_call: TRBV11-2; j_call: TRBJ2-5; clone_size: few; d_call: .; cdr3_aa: CASSSGYETQYF; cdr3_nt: TGTGCCAGCAGCTCGGGATATGAGACCCAGTACTTC
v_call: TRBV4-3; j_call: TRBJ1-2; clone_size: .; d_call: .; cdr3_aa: CASSQVQNSYGYTF; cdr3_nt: TGCGCCAGCAGCCAAGTTCAGAACAGCTATGGCTACACCTTC
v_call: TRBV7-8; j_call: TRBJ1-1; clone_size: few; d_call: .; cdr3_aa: CASSSRGGANTEAFF; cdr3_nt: TGTGCCAGCAGCTCCCGGGGGGGCGCTAACACTGAAGCTTTCTTT
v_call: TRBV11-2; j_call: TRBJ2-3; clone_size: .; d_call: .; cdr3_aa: CASRIVGYRSTDTQYF; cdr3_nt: TGTGCCAGCAGGATAGTGGGGTACCGCAGCACAGATACGCAGTATTTT
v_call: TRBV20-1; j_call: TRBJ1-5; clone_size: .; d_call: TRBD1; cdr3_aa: CSASGQGDQPQHF; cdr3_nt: TGCAGTGCTTCGGGACAGGGAGATCAGCCCCAGCATTTT
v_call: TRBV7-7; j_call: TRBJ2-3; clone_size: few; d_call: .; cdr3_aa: CASSLGVGGASTDTQYF; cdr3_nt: TGTGCCAGCAGCTTAGGAGTCGGCGGGGCCTCAACAGATACGCAGTATTTT
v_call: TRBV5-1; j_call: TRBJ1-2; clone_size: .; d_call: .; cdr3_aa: CASSGAGTMKGYTF; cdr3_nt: TGCGCCAGCAGCGGGGCCGGGACAATGAAGGGCTACACCTTC
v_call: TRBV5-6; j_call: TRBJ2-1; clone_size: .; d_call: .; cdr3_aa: CASSLGGDSYNEQFF; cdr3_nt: TGTGCCAGCAGCTTGGGAGGGGACTCCTACAATGAGCAGTTCTTC
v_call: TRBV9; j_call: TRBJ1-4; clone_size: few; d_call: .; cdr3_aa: CASSVSHSAEKLFF; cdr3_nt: TGTGCCAGCAGCGTATCGCACAGTGCGGAAAAACTGTTTTTT
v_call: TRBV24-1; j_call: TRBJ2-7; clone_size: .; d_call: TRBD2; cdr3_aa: CATSDTSGSSWEQYF; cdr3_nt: TGTGCCACCAGTGATACTAGCGGGTCCTCTTGGGAGCAGTACTTC
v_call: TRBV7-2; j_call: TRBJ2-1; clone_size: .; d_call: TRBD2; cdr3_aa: CASSLGLAGGHEQFF; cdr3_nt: TGTGCCAGCAGCCTGGGGCTAGCGGGGGGTCATGAGCAGTTCTTC
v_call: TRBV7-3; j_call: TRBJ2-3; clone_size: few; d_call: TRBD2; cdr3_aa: CASSPRLAGGSTDTQYF; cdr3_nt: TGTGCCAGCAGCCCGAGACTAGCGGGGGGGAGCACAGATACGCAGTATTTT
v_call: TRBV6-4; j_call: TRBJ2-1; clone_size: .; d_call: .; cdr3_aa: CASSDSEQNLEQFF; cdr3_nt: TGTGCCAGCAGTGACTCGGAACAGAATCTTGAGCAGTTCTTC
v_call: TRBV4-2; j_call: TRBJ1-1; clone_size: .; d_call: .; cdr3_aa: CASSQGESIEAFF; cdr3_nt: TGTGCCAGCAGCCAGGGGGAATCGATTGAAGCTTTCTTT
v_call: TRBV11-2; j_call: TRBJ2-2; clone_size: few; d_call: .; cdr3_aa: CASSLGSKGPNTGELFF; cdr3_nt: TGTGCCAGCAGCCTGGGGTCGAAAGGGCCGAACACCGGGGAGCTGTTTTTT
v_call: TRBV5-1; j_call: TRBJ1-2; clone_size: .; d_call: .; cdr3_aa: CASRPQRDSNGYTF; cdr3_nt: TGCGCCAGCAGGCCGCAGCGGGACTCCAATGGCTACACCTTC
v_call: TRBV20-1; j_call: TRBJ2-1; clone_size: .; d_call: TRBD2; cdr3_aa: CSALREGHNEQFF; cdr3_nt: TGCAGTGCCCTCCGGGAGGGCCACAATGAGCAGTTCTTC
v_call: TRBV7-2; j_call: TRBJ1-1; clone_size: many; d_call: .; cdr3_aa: CASSSIGGSARTEAFF; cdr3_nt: TGTGCCAGCAGCTCAATAGGGGGTTCGGCGAGGACTGAAGCTTTCTTT
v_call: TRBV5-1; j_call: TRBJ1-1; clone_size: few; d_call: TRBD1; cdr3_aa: CASSEGQGVQNTEAFF; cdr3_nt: TGCGCCAGCAGCGAAGGACAGGGAGTACAGAACACTGAAGCTTTCTTT
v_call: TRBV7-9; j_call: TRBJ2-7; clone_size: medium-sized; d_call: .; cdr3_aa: CASSLVLTDYEQYF; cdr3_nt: TGTGCCAGCAGCTTAGTTTTAACAGACTACGAGCAGTACTTC
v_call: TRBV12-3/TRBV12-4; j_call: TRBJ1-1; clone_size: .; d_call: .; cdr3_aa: CASLNPRWGNTEAFF; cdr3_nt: TGTGCCAGCTTAAACCCCCGGTGGGGTAACACTGAAGCTTTCTTT
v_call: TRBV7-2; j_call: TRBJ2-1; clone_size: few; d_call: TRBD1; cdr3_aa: CASSIQGIGNEQFF; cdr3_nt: TGTGCCAGCAGCATACAGGGGATTGGGAATGAGCAGTTCTTC
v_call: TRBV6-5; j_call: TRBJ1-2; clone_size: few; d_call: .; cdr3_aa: CASSYGLRAGYGYTF; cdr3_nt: TGTGCCAGCAGTTACGGACTCCGGGCGGGGTATGGCTACACCTTC
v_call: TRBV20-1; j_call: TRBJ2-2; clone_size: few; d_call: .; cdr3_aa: CSARAGTNTGELFF; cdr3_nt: TGCAGTGCTAGAGCCGGGACGAACACCGGGGAGCTGTTTTTT